The count of the clone carrying this T cell receptor beta chain is one. J lost 0 bases, V lost 9 bases, and 6 bases had no gene match. CDR3 size: 14 residues. Germline V gives CDR1 SGHTA, CDR2 FQGNSA. Clones were sequenced by immunoSEQ multiplex PCR, and TCRdb holds only the in-frame ones, with some missing. The top ten clones hold under 1.5% of a sample with about 28,000 clones, roughly 90% of them seen once. As for time point: less than 15 months of natalizumab therapy. The sample originates from a study of multiple sclerosis patients with progressive multifocal leukoencephalopathy. This chain links TRBV7-2 with TRBJ2-3, with 7 bases matching TRBD1. Source: PBMCs, taken from a patient treated with natalizumab. The receptor's source is a human donor with multiple sclerosis. CDR3 in DNA: TGTGCCAGTAAGGGACAGATAAGCACAGATACGCAGTATTTT. This sequence encodes CASKGQISTDTQYF.